These 30 T cell receptor beta chains share one sample of origin, sequenced in a study of regulatory T cells in long-lasting Graves disease. Time point given: newly diagnosed GD, antithyroid drugs for less than 3 months. With RNA extracted from PBMCs as input, the TCR library was made. Sequencing libraries for TCR beta were prepared with iRepertoire HTBI primers and Arm-PCR of CDR3 regions. TCRdb independently ran MiXCR on the multiplex PCR reads; one entry per CDR3 protein. In the table there are 500,000 or so distinct CDR3 sequences, roughly 15% of which are singletons. These data also featured in a second study, about T cells in Graves' hyperthyroidism and ophthalmopathy.

Source: peripheral blood mononuclear cells (PBMCs), taken at new diagnosis, from a patient treated with antithyroid drugs. These receptors were collected from a woman aged 45 to 65 with Graves disease.

CDR3 residues: CAVWSGVHINCSYNEQFF. As DNA, the CDR3 is TGTGCCGTCTGGTCGGGAGTACATATAAATTGCTCCTACAATGAGCAGTTCTTC. The chain is built from TRBV25-1 and TRBJ2-1; tentative D call: TRBD2 (6 bases). Trimming took off 11 bases at V and 0 bases at J, with 26 bases between the two ends. CDR1 and CDR2 from the germline V gene are MGHDK and SYGVNS. CDR3 size: 18 residues.

This clonotype was seen many times. The chain employs TRBV24-1 and TRBJ2-3; weak D call: TRBD1 (5 bases). Trimming left V 0 bases short and J 6 bases short, with 15 bases between. From germline, CDR1 is KGHDR and CDR2 SFDVKD. The CDR3 totals 16 residues. CDR3: CATSDLPGLSVDTQYF. DNA of the CDR3: TGTGCCACCAGTGATTTGCCAGGGCTGTCCGTGGATACGCAGTATTTT.

The chain uses TRBV12-3 or TRBV12-4 and TRBJ1-2, with D maybe TRBD1 (6 bases). This CDR3 comprises 14 residues. The V gene lost 6 bases and the J gene lost 3 bases, with 14 bases spanning the gap. CDR3: CASRPTGNDYGYTF. In DNA form, the CDR3 reads TGTGCCAGCAGACCGACAGGAAACGACTATGGCTACACCTTC.

This clonotype showed up many times. The V call is TRBV7-9, the J call TRBJ2-7; D may be TRBD1 (5 bases). The CDR3 consists of 13 residues. V lost 8 bases and J lost 3, with 14 bases in between. Germline CDR1 and CDR2: SEHNR and FQNEAQ (reference sequence). In DNA form, the CDR3 reads TGTGCCAGCGCAGGGATTGCTATCTACGAGCAGTACTTC. This encodes CASAGIAIYEQYF.

This clonotype has at least ten counts. This chain uses TRBV28 with TRBJ2-7; D is perhaps TRBD1 (6 bases). Trimming removed 7 bases from V and 0 bases from J, with 10 bases in between. The germline gives CDR1 MDHEN, CDR2 SYDVKM. The CDR3 contains 13 residues. CDR3 DNA sequence: TGTGCCAGCAACCGACAGGACTCCTACGAGCAGTACTTC. Encoded protein: CASNRQDSYEQYF. The variable domain in full, completed from reference TRBV28 and TRBJ2-7, reads DVKVTQSSRYLVKRTGEKVFLECVQDMDHENMFWYRQDPGLGLRLIYFSYDVKMKEKGDIPEGYSVSREKKERFSLILESASTNQTSMYLCASNRQDSYEQYFGPGTRLTVT.

The chain joins TRBV29-1 to TRBJ2-7, with D maybe TRBD1 (5 bases). Germline V gives CDR1 SQVTM, CDR2 ANQGSEA. The CDR3 length is 12 residues. DNA for the CDR3: TGCAGGCGTGGAGCAGGGCTTTGCGAGCAGTACTTC. Translating it yields CRRGAGLCEQYF.

This clonotype was recorded at least ten times. The rearrangement uses TRBV3-1 and TRBJ2-7; 10 bases are shared with TRBD2. The CDR3 is made up of 13 amino acids. After removal of 8 bases from V and 2 bases from J, the junction contained 3 bases not matched to a gene. The germline CDR1 and CDR2 sequences are LGHDT and YNNKEL (reference sequence). The CDR3 DNA follows: TGTGCCAGCCAGCGGGAGGGCCCCTACGAGCAGTACTTC. This gives the protein CASQREGPYEQYF.

This clonotype was picked up many times. The CDR3 nucleotides read TGTGCCAGCAGCTTACTGGACGGGGGCGATACGCAGTATTTT. As protein: CASSLLDGGDTQYF. The J gene is TRBJ2-3, the V gene TRBV7-6, with D possibly called TRBD1 or TRBD2 (6 bases each). Germline loops: CDR1 SGHVS, CDR2 FNYEAQ. V was cut by 2 bases and J by 6 bases, with 12 bases left in between. This CDR3 is 14 amino acids long.

V usage is TRBV30 and J usage is TRBJ1-3; the match to TRBD1 covers 8 bases. The length of the CDR3 is 14 residues. Germline CDR1 reads GTSNPN; CDR2 reads SVGIG (reference sequence). The trim removed 2 bases at V and 2 bases at J, leaving 2 bases unmatched. CDR3 amino acids: CAWSRTGTGNTIYF. As DNA, the CDR3 is TGTGCCTGGAGTCGGACAGGGACTGGAAACACCATATATTTT.

This clonotype was detected ten times or more. The chain has TRBV27 and TRBJ1-5; no definite D call. Germline V CDR1 and CDR2: MNHEY, SMNVEV (reference sequence). There are 16 residues in the CDR3. Deletions cut 10 bases from V and 2 bases from J, with 21 bases between. The CDR3 DNA is TGTGCCACAAGGCGTTTTTATGGGGAGCGCAATCAGCCCCAGCATTTT. Its translation: CATRRFYGERNQPQHF.

In this sample, this clonotype turned up many times. The V call is TRBV5-1, the J call TRBJ2-3, with D uncertain. This CDR3 region has 16 residues. Germline V gives CDR1 SGHRS, CDR2 YFSETQ. V was cut by 2 bases and J by 1 base, with 14 bases left in between. DNA for the CDR3: TGCGCCAGCAGCTTCCCAGACGAGTGGCGCACAGATACGCAGTATTTT. Translated, it gives CASSFPDEWRTDTQYF.

In its sample, this clonotype was seen many times. This chain links TRBV20-1 with TRBJ1-3; TRBD1 matches at 8 bases. The CDR3 is 14 amino acids. The V gene's germline CDR1 is DFQATT and CDR2 SNEGSKA (reference sequence). Unmatched junction bases numbered 5, after V lost 3 bases and J lost 4 bases. CDR3: CSASARTGGNTIYF. In nucleotides, the CDR3 is TGCAGTGCTAGCGCTCGGACAGGGGGAAACACCATATATTTT.

This chain links TRBV4-1 with TRBJ1-2, with D maybe TRBD1 (5 bases). CDR3 length: 15 residues. Trimming took off 3 bases at V and 0 bases at J, with 11 bases between the two ends. The germline gives CDR1 MGHRA, CDR2 YSYEKL. The CDR3 here is CASSHRTNTNYGYTF. The CDR3, as DNA: TGCGCCAGCAGCCACAGGACAAATACTAACTATGGCTACACCTTC.

This clonotype has just a few counts. V and J are TRBV3-1 and TRBJ2-3; D not resolved. This CDR3 comprises 14 residues. V lost 2 bases and J 4 bases, leaving 10 bases between the germline ends. CDR1 and CDR2 (germline): LGHDT, YNNKEL (reference sequence). The CDR3 reads CASSQSGGADTQYF. CDR3 nucleotide sequence: TGTGCCAGCAGCCAATCTGGTGGCGCAGATACGCAGTATTTT.

This clonotype was counted at least ten times. V and J are TRBV27 and TRBJ2-7; TRBD2 might be the D (6 bases). CDR3 size: 19 residues. Trimming removed 4 bases at V and 2 bases at J, with 27 bases between. Germline values: CDR1 MNHEY, CDR2 SMNVEV (reference sequence). This chain's CDR3 is CASSSNGGTARLVPYEQYF. The DNA of the CDR3 is TGTGCCAGCAGTTCCAATGGGGGGACCGCACGACTTGTCCCCTACGAGCAGTACTTC.

This clonotype was observed a few times. Likely a read error: the CDR3 ends without its conserved phenylalanine or tryptophan. The chain joins TRBV5-5 to TRBJ2-1; 9 bases are a match to TRBD2. Germline V gene data show CDR1 as SGHKS and CDR2 as YYEKEE (reference sequence). This CDR3 region has 19 residues. V trimming: 4 bases; J trimming: 8 bases; junction bases outside the gene matches: 22. The CDR3 protein is CASSPRTAGGLAEFYEQFL. DNA of the CDR3: TGTGCCAGCAGCCCCAGGACCGCGGGGGGGCTAGCGGAATTCTATGAGCAGTTCCTC.

The chain combines TRBV7-2 with TRBJ2-3, with D possibly called TRBD1 or TRBD2 (6 bases each). V was trimmed by 5 bases and J by 6 bases, leaving 24 bases between them. The V gene's germline CDR1 is SGHTA and CDR2 FQGNSA. CDR3 length equals 17 residues. CDR3 sequence (DNA): TGTGCCAGCAGCCAAGAACCAAGTAGGGGGGCTGACGATACGCAGTATTTT. Its translation: CASSQEPSRGADDTQYF.

This clonotype appeared many times. The CDR3: CSARILAGGPNEQFF. The CDR3 DNA reads TGCAGTGCTAGAATACTAGCGGGAGGGCCCAATGAGCAGTTCTTC. The gene calls are TRBV20-1 and TRBJ2-1; 13 positions agree with TRBD2. The CDR3 is 15 residues long. The germline gives CDR1 DFQATT, CDR2 SNEGSKA (reference sequence). J gave up 6 bases and V 2 bases, and 4 bases lay outside the gene matches.

This clonotype was counted at least ten times. The genes are TRBV5-1 and TRBJ1-5; D unresolved. With 0 bases removed from V and 3 bases from J, the gap between germline ends came to 13 bases. The CDR3 covers 16 residues. CDR1 SGHRS and CDR2 YFSETQ come from the germline V gene. CDR3 protein: CASSLGAAEDNQPQHF. As DNA, the CDR3 is TGCGCCAGCAGCTTGGGGGCAGCGGAGGACAATCAGCCCCAGCATTTT.

This clonotype was recorded at least ten times. For the CDR3, the DNA is TGTGCCAGCAGCCAAACCGGGACCCGCAATGAGCAGTTCTTC. It translates to CASSQTGTRNEQFF. The chain links TRBV3-1 to TRBJ2-1; TRBD1 or TRBD2 may be the D gene (5 bases each). Germline CDR1 reads LGHDT; CDR2 reads YNNKEL (reference sequence). The CDR3 extends over 14 amino acids. Trimming cost V 2 bases and J 6 bases, with 11 bases left between them.

This clonotype has ten or more counts. The gene calls are TRBV11-2 and TRBJ1-2; D not resolved. The germline gives CDR1 SGHAT, CDR2 FQNNGV. This CDR3 has 13 amino acids. V was shortened by 1 base and J by 5 bases, with 8 bases between the two germline ends. The DNA for the CDR3 is TGTGCCAGCAGCTTAGGGCAACAGTATGGCTACACCTTC. It yields the protein CASSLGQQYGYTF.

This clonotype appeared many times. The CDR3 region is CASSSGTSSDYEQFF. In DNA, the CDR3 is TGTGCCAGCAGTTCCGGGACTAGCTCCGATTATGAGCAGTTCTTC. The gene calls are TRBV12-3 or TRBV12-4 and TRBJ2-1; TRBD2 matches 9 bases. The CDR3 has 15 amino acids. Trimming cost V 4 bases and J 8 bases; bases outside gene matches: 9.

This clonotype was counted ten times or more. This chain uses TRBV7-2 with TRBJ2-2, with D unclear. CDR1 and CDR2 from the germline V gene are SGHTA and FQGNSA. This CDR3 has 15 amino acids. V shed 3 bases and J shed 1 base, with 9 bases lying between them. CDR3 sequence (DNA): TGTGCCAGCAGCTTGTGGACGGAGAACACCGGGGAGCTGTTTTTT. Translated: CASSLWTENTGELFF. The full variable domain, its missing parts supplied by reference TRBV7-2 and TRBJ2-2, is GAGVSQSPSNKVTEKGKDVELRCDPISGHTALYWYRQSLGQGLEFLIYFQGNSAPDKSGLPSDRFSAERTGGSVSTLTIQRTQQEDSAVYLCASSLWTENTGELFFGEGSRLTVL.

This clonotype was seen ten or more times. Its ends do not fully match the called genes, so a read error is possible. The chain employs TRBV28 and TRBJ2-7, with 9 positions matching TRBD1. The CDR3 loop spans 16 amino acids. Germline V gene lookup returns CDR1 MDHEN and CDR2 SYDVKM. The CDR3 reads CASILPGTGFFYEQYF. The CDR3 region has the DNA TGTGCCAGCATTTTACCCGGGACAGGGTTTTTCTACGAGCAGTACTTC.

This clonotype was seen more than once but under ten times. The junction does not match germline at one end; this may be a read error. This chain links TRBV12-3 or TRBV12-4 with TRBJ1-2; the match to TRBD1 covers 9 bases. The CDR3 spans 13 residues. CDR3 region: CASGTGTNCGYTF. CDR3 in DNA: TGTGCCAGCGGGACAGGGACGAACTGTGGCTACACCTTC.

As concerns this clonotype: Just one base apart from a much larger clone, this may be a read error. V usage is TRBV27 and J usage is TRBJ2-1; D gene ambiguous. This CDR3 spans 15 amino acids. Germline loops: CDR1 MNHEY, CDR2 SMNVEV (reference sequence). Trimming stripped 4 bases from V and 4 bases from J, with 14 bases between. Here the CDR3 DNA reads TGTGCCAGCAGTTCATCCCCCCACAAATACAATGAGCAGTTCTTC. This sequence encodes CASSSSPHKYNEQFF.

In this sample, this clonotype turned up many times. This sequence joins TRBV2 and TRBJ2-3; 10 positions agree with TRBD2. Germline trimming cut 1 base from V and 2 bases from J; bases unmatched to any gene: 6. This CDR3 has 17 residues. CDR1 and CDR2 from the germline V gene are SNHLY and FYNNEI. The CDR3 DNA sequence: TGTGCCAGCAGTGAAGGAGGGAGCGGGAGGGTCACAGATACGCAGTATTTT. This gives the protein CASSEGGSGRVTDTQYF.

This chain uses TRBV11-2 with TRBJ1-4; D is unresolved. Trimming removed 6 bases at V and 8 bases at J, with 13 bases between. Germline V gene sequence: CDR1 SGHAT, CDR2 FQNNGV. The CDR3 consists of 13 residues. The CDR3 bases are TGTGCCAGCAGTTTATACAGATCAGAAAAACTGTTTTTT. Its protein is CASSLYRSEKLFF.

This clonotype was seen only a few times. The chain recombines TRBV28 with TRBJ1-6; D unclear. Trimming cost V 7 bases and J 0 bases, with 7 bases left between them. The CDR3 is 14 residues long. Germline V gene lookup returns CDR1 MDHEN and CDR2 SYDVKM. The CDR3, as DNA: TGTGCCAGCAAACGGAGCTCCTATAATTCACCCCTCCACTTT. Amino acid sequence: CASKRSSYNSPLHF. Looking up the rest from reference TRBV28 and TRBJ1-6 gives the full variable domain: DVKVTQSSRYLVKRTGEKVFLECVQDMDHENMFWYRQDPGLGLRLIYFSYDVKMKEKGDIPEGYSVSREKKERFSLILESASTNQTSMYLCASKRSSYNSPLHFGNGTRLTVT.

Note on this clonotype: This may come from a read error, since a much larger clone is one base off. The J gene is TRBJ1-1, the V gene TRBV5-1, with 11 bases matching TRBD1. The CDR3 covers 16 residues. The germline CDR1 and CDR2 sequences are SGHRS and YFSETQ. CDR3 region: CASSGGQGAGNTEASF. CDR3 DNA sequence: TGCGCCAGCAGCGGCGGACAGGGGGCCGGTAACACTGAAGCTTCCTTT. The full variable domain, completed using reference TRBV5-1 and TRBJ1-1, is KAGVTQTPRYLIKTRGQQVTLSCSPISGHRSVSWYQQTPGQGLQFLFEYFSETQRNKGNFPGRFSGRQFSNSRSEMNVSTLELGDSALYLCASSGGQGAGNTEASFGQGTRLTVV.